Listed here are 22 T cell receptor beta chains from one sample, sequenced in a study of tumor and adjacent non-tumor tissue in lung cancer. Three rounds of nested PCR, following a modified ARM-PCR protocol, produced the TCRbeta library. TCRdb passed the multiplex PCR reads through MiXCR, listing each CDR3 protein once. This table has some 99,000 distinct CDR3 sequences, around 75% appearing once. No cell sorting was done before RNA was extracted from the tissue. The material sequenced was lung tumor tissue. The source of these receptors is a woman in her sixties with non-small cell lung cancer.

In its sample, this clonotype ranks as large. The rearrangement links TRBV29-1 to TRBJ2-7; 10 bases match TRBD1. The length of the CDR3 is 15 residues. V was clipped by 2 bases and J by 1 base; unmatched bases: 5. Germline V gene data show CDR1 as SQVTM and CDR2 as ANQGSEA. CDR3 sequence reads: CSVELRQGASYEQYF. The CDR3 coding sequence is TGCAGCGTTGAACTCCGACAGGGGGCTTCCTACGAGCAGTACTTC.

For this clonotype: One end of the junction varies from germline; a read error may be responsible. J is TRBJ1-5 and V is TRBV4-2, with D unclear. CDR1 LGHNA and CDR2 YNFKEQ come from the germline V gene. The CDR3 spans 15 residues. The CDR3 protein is CAISQNKEGNQPQHF. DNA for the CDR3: TGTGCCATCAGCCAGAATAAAGAAGGCAATCAGCCCCAACATTTT.

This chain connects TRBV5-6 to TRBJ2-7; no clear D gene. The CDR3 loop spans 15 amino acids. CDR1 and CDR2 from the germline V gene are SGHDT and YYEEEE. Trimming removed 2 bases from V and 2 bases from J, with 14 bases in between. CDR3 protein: CASSFEQTSTYEQYF. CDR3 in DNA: TGTGCCAGCAGCTTTGAACAGACCAGCACCTACGAGCAGTACTTC. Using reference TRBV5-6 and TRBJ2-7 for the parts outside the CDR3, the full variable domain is DAGVTQSPTHLIKTRGQQVTLRCSPKSGHDTVSWYQQALGQGPQFIFQYYEEEERQRGNFPDRFSGHQFPNYSSELNVNALLLGDSALYLCASSFEQTSTYEQYFGPGTRLTVT.

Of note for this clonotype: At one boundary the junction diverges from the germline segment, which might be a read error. The CDR3 nucleotides are TGTGCCAGCAGTCTGAGGGTAGCGGGGGTGCCAAGGGATGAGCAGTCCTTC. This codes for CASSLRVAGVPRDEQSF. V gene TRBV12-3 or TRBV12-4 combines with J gene TRBJ2-1, with 9 bases lining up with TRBD2. CDR3 length: 17 residues.

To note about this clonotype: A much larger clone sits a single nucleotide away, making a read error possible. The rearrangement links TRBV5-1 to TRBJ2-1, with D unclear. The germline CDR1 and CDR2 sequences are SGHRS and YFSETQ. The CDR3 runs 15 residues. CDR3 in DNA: TGCGCCAGCAGCCCTGAAATCGGGTCCTACAATCAGCAGTTCTTC. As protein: CASSPEIGSYNQQFF.

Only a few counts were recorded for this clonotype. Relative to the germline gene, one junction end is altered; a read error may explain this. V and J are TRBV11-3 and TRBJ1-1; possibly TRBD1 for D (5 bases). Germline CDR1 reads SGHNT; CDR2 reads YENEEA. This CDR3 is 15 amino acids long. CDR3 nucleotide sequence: TGTGTCAGCAGTTTAGATTCGGGGGGAGGCACTGAAGCTTTCTTT. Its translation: CVSSLDSGGGTEAFF.

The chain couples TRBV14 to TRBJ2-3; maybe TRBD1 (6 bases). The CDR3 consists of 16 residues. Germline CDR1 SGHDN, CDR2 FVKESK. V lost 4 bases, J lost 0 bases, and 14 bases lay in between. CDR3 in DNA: TGTGCCAGCAGCCCTGGGACATCCGCTAGCACAGATACGCAGTATTTT. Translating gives CASSPGTSASTDTQYF.

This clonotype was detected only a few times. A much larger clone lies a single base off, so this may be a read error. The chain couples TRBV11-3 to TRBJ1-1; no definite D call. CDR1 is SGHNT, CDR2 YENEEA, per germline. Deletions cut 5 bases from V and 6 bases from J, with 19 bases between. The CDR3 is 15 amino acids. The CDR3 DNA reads TGTGCCAGCAGCCCTCCTCGACGGGTTAACGCTGAAGCTTTCTTT. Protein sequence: CASSPPRRVNAEAFF.

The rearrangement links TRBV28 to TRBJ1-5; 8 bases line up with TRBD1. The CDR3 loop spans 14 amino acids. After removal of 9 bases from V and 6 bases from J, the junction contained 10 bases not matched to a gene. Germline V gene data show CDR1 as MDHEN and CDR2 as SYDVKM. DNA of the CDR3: TGTGCCAGTCTCCCTCCAGGGGGCGGTCAGCCCCAGCATTTT. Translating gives CASLPPGGGQPQHF.

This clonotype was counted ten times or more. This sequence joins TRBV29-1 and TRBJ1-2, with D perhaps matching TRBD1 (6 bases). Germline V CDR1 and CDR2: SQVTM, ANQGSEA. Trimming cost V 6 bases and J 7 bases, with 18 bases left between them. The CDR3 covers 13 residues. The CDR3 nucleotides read TGCAGCGTGGGGGCCGGGGCTATTGGTGGCTACACCTTC. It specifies CSVGAGAIGGYTF.

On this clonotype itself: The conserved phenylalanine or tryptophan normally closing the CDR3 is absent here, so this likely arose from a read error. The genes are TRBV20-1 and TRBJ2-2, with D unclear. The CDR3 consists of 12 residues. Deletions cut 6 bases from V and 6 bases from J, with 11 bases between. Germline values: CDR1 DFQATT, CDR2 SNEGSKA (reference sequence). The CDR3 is CSATTPAGELFS. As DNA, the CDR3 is TGCAGTGCAACTACTCCCGCCGGGGAGCTGTTTTCT.

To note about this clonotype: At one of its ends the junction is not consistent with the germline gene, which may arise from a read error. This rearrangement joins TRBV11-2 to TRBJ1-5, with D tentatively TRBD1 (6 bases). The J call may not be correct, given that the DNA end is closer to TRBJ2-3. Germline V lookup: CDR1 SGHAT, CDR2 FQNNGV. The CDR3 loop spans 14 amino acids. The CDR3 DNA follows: TGTGTCAGCAGCTTAATACCAGTTGGACAGCCCCAGTATTTT. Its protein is CVSSLIPVGQPQYF.

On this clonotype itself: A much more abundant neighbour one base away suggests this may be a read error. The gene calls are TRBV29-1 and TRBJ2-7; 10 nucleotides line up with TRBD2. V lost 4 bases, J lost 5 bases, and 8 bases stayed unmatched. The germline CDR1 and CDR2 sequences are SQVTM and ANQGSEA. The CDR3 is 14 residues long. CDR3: CSVGVAGGSNEQYF. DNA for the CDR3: TGCAGCGTTGGAGTAGCGGGAGGAAGCAACGAGCAGTACTTC.

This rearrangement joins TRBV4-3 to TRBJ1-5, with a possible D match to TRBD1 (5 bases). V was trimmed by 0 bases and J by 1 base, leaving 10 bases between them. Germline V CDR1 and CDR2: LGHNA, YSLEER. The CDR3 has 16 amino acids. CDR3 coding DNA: TGCGCCAGCAGCCAAGACTTTAAGGGGAGCAATCAGCCCCAGCATTTT. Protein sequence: CASSQDFKGSNQPQHF.

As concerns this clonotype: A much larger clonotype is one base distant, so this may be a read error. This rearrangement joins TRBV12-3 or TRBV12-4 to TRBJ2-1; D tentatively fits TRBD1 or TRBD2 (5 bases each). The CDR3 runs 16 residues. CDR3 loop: CASSNRDPDSYNEQLF. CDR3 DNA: TGTGCCAGCAGTAACCGGGACCCCGACTCCTACAATGAGCAGTTATTC.

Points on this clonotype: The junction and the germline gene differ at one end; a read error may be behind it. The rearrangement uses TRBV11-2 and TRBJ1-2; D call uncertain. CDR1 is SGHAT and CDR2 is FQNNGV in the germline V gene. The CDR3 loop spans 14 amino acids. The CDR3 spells CVSSLDQWDGGYTF. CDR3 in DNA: TGTGTCAGCAGCTTAGATCAGTGGGATGGTGGCTACACCTTC.

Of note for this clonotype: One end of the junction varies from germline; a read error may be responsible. The CDR3 here is CGAGRRAQPQHF. In nucleotides, the CDR3 is TGCGGTGCAGGCCGCAGGGCTCAGCCCCAGCATTTT. The chain has TRBV20-1 and TRBJ1-5, with D tentatively TRBD1 (5 bases). Looked up from germline, CDR1 is DFQATT and CDR2 is SNEGSKA (reference sequence). This CDR3 contains 12 residues.

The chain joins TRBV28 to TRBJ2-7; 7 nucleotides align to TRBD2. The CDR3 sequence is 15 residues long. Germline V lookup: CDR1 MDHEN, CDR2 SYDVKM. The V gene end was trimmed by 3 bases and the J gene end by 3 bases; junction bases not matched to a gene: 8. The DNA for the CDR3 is TGTGCCAGCAGTTTTCAGGGAGGGGTCAACTACGAGCAGTACTTC. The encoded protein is CASSFQGGVNYEQYF.

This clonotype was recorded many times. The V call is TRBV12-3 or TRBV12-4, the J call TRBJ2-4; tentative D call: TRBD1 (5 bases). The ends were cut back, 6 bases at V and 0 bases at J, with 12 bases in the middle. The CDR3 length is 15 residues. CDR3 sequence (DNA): TGTGCCAGCAGCCAAGGGGTCAGAGCCAAAAACATTCAGTACTTC. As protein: CASSQGVRAKNIQYF.

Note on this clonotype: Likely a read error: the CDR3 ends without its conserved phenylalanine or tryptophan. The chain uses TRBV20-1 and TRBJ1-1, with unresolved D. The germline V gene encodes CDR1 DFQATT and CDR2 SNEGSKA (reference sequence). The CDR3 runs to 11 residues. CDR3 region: CITGSNTEAFL. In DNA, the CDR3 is TGCATTACCGGCTCGAACACTGAAGCTTTCTTA.

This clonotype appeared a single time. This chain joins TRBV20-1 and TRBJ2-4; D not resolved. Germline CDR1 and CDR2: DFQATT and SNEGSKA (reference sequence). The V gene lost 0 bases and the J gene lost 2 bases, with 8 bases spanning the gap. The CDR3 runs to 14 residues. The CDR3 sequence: CSAREWVTKNIQYF. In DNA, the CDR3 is TGCAGTGCTAGAGAATGGGTGACCAAAAACATTCAGTACTTC.

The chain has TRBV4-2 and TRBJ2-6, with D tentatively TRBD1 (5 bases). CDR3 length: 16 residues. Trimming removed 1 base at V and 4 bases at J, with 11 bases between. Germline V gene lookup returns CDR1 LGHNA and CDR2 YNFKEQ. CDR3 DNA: TGTGCCAGCAGCCAAGGAATAGGGGCCGGGGCCAACGTCCTGACTTTC. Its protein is CASSQGIGAGANVLTF.